The 6 T cell receptor beta chains below come from one sample, sequenced in a study of T cell repertoires in cytomegalovirus infection. These receptors are not linked to any known antigen. Each CDR3 protein is one row after TCRdb ran MiXCR on the reads. The sample lists over 45,000 distinct CDR3 sequences, over 20% occurring once. The source material was CD8+ T cells from cultured PBMCs, sampled from culture after CMV antigen stimulation. These receptors all come from a human donor in good health (CMV status not recorded). Some clones in this sample may be carry-over from other donors' samples.

This clonotype was detected many times. V is TRBV27 and J is TRBJ2-7; perhaps TRBD2 as D (5 bases). This CDR3 region has 15 residues. Germline loops: CDR1 MNHEY, CDR2 SMNVEV (reference sequence). V was trimmed by 5 bases and J by 3 bases, leaving 17 bases between them. For the CDR3, the DNA is TGTGCCAGCAGTCCGGGAATCGGGTCCAGCTACGAGCAGTACTTC. Translated: CASSPGIGSSYEQYF.

Only a few counts were recorded for this clonotype. This rearrangement joins TRBV7-2 to TRBJ1-4, with D possibly matching TRBD1 (5 bases). V was clipped by 1 base and J by 4 bases, with 13 bases between them. This CDR3 comprises 16 residues. Germline assignment: CDR1 SGHTA and CDR2 FQGNSA. DNA for the CDR3: TGTGCCAGCAGCTTAGAGGGGTGGACGGATAATGAAAAACTGTTTTTT. This gives the protein CASSLEGWTDNEKLFF.

V and J are TRBV7-2 and TRBJ2-7; D unresolved. Germline V gene lookup returns CDR1 SGHTA and CDR2 FQGNSA. V lost 1 base to trimming and J lost 3 bases, with 10 bases between them. The CDR3 loop spans 14 amino acids. The CDR3 here is CASSLVPDFYEQYF. The CDR3 DNA follows: TGTGCCAGCAGCTTAGTTCCGGATTTCTACGAGCAGTACTTC. The variable domain in full, completed from reference TRBV7-2 and TRBJ2-7, reads GAGVSQSPSNKVTEKGKDVELRCDPISGHTALYWYRQSLGQGLEFLIYFQGNSAPDKSGLPSDRFSAERTGGSVSTLTIQRTQQEDSAVYLCASSLVPDFYEQYFGPGTRLTVT.

The chain employs TRBV28 and TRBJ2-7; no definite D call. The germline V and J ends were trimmed by 10 bases and 1 base, with 23 bases remaining between them. Germline lookup yields CDR1 MDHEN and CDR2 SYDVKM. The CDR3 runs to 16 residues. CDR3 sequence: CATRLGPLLASYEQYF. CDR3 nucleotides: TGTGCCACCCGGTTGGGCCCGCTCCTGGCTTCCTACGAGCAGTACTTC.

This clonotype has just a few counts. The chain combines TRBV7-6 with TRBJ2-1, with a possible D match to TRBD2 (5 bases). Germline V CDR1 and CDR2: SGHVS, FNYEAQ. The CDR3 has 15 amino acids. The V end was cut by 5 bases, the J end by 7 bases, with 18 bases between. CDR3 loop: CASSPPEWEKNEQFF. The CDR3 bases are TGTGCCAGCAGCCCCCCTGAGTGGGAGAAAAATGAGCAGTTCTTC. Together with reference TRBV7-6 and TRBJ2-1, the CDR3 gives the full variable domain: GAGVSQSPRYKVTKRGQDVALRCDPISGHVSLYWYRQALGQGPEFLTYFNYEAQQDKSGLPNDRFSAERPEGSISTLTIQRTEQRDSAMYRCASSPPEWEKNEQFFGPGTRLTVL.

In its sample, this clonotype was seen a few times. The rearrangement links TRBV7-8 to TRBJ2-2; tentatively, D is TRBD2 (5 bases). Germline V gene data show CDR1 as SGHVS and CDR2 as FQNEAQ. The germline V and J ends were trimmed by 4 bases and 4 bases, with 16 bases remaining between them. The CDR3 totals 16 residues. For the CDR3, the DNA is TGTGCCAGCAGCTCCCTAAAGGACGCGGGCACCGGGGAGCTGTTTTTT. The encoded protein is CASSSLKDAGTGELFF.